This T cell receptor (beta chain) was identified in a study of human thymus T cells. Each of the donors was a healthy Finnish infant who was undergoing open corrective cardiac surgery for congenital heart defects. No fixed cell number was used; all available blood leukocytes supplied DNA. On this clone itself: Antigen: not known.

The study's findings and limits: Both thymic and peripheral blood repertoires showed apparently biased V and J usage.

Per germline, CDR1 SGHNT and CDR2 YYREEE (reference sequence). The CDR3 totals 16 residues. Trimming stripped 4 bases from V and 1 base from J, with 14 bases between. TCRdb keeps only in-frame clones here, not all; method: immunoSEQ multiplex PCR. The data hold tens of thousands of clones, with over 85% observed a single time. This clonotype originated in a boy less than two years old with a congenital heart defect but otherwise immunologically healthy. Sequencing used blood. This chain joins TRBV5-4 and TRBJ2-2, with TRBD1 as a possible D gene (6 bases). The CDR3 loop is CASSTLTGLNTGELFF. For the CDR3, the DNA is TGTGCCAGCAGCACACTAACAGGGCTGAACACCGGGGAGCTGTTTTTT.